This T cell receptor (beta chain) was observed in a study of T cell responses to AZD1222 COVID-19 vaccine. Across the study: Pooled samples include second doses given at about 4 or 12 weeks. General study results and limits: Repertoire sampling occurred only after the peak T cell response. Baseline seropositivity occurred in only a handful of AZD1222 recipients.

Remarks on this clone: Its antigen is not known.

The method was immunoSEQ multiplex PCR; TCRdb's version includes in-frame clones alone and lacks a portion of them. The table includes roughly 56,000 clones, approximately 83% detected once. CDR3 length: 13 amino acids. Germline CDR1 is KGHSH and CDR2 is LQKENI. V dropped 2 bases and J dropped 7; count of bases not matched to a gene: 2. The input for sequencing was peripheral blood, taken on day 0 of AZD1222 vaccination. The rearrangement uses TRBV18 and TRBJ1-5; 7 nucleotides match TRBD1. This TCR was sampled from an adult in good health. DNA for the CDR3: TGTGCCAGCTCACCATCAGGGGGACAGCCCCAGCATTTT. This codes for CASSPSGGQPQHF.